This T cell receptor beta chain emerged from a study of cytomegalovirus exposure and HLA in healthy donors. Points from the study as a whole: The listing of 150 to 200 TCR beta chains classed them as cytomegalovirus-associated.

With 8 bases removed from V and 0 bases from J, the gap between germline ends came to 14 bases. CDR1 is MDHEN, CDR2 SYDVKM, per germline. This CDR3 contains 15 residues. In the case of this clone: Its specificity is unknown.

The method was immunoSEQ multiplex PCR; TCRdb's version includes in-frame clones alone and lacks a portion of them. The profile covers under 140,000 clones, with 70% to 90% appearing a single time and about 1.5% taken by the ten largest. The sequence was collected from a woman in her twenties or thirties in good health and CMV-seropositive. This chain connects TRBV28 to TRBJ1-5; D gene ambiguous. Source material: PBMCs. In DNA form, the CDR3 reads TGTGCCAGCGAAAGTAAGCCGGGTAGCAATCAGCCCCAGCATTTT. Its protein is CASESKPGSNQPQHF.